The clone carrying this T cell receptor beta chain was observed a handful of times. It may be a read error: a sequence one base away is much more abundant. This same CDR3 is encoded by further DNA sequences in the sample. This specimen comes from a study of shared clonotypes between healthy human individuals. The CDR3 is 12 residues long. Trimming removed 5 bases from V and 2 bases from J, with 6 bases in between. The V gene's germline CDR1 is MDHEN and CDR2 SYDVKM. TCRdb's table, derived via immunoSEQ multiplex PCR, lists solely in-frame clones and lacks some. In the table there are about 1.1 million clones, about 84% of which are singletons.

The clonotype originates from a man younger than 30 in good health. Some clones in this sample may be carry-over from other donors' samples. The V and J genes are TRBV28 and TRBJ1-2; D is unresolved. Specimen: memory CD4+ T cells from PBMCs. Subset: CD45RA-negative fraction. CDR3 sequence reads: CASSLTNYGYTF. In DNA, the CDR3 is TGTGCCAGCAGTCTGACAAACTATGGCTACACCTTC.